This T cell receptor (beta chain) is from a study of human T cells and chemical hapten exposure. The time point denotes: patch test 3, about 24 weeks after DPC sensitization. As for treatment: therapeutic diphenylcyclopropenone sensitization with weekly scalp DPC. This clonotype was seen a handful of times. Germline CDR1 and CDR2: MNHEY and SVGAGI. The CDR3 contains 13 residues. With V trimmed by 5 bases and J by 2 bases, 2 bases remained unmatched. TCRdb fed the RACE reads into MiXCR, producing one record per CDR3 protein. Of 150,000 to 200,000 distinct CDR3 sequences listed, 25% to 35% are singletons.

The TCR was taken from a woman aged 18-30 years with alopecia areata. Some clones in this sample may be carry-over from other donors' samples. The chain employs TRBV6-5 and TRBJ1-2; 7 nucleotides line up with TRBD1. Source: whole blood, taken in connection with sensitization to the hapten diphenylcyclopropenone (DPC). For the CDR3, the DNA is TGTGCCAGCAGTCCGACAGGGAACTATGGCTACACCTTC. It encodes CASSPTGNYGYTF.